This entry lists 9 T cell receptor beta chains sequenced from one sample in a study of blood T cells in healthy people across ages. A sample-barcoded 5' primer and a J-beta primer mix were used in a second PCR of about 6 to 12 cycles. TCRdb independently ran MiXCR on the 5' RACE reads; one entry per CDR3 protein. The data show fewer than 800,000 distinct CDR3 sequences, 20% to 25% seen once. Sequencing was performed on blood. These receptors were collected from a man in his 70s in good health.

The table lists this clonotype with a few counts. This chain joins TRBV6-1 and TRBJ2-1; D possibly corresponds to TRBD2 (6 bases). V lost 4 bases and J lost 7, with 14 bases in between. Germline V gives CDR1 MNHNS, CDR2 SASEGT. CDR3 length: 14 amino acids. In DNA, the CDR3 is TGTGCCAGCAGTGGAGCAGCGGGCCCAAATGAGCAGTTCTTC. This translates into CASSGAAGPNEQFF.

The CDR3 here is CSVLAFSYNEQFF. The DNA of the CDR3 is TGCAGTGTTCTAGCCTTCTCCTACAATGAGCAGTTCTTC. The chain carries TRBV20-1 and TRBJ2-1; tentative D call: TRBD2 (5 bases). From germline, CDR1 is DFQATT and CDR2 SNEGSKA (reference sequence). CDR3 size: 13 residues. Trimming left V 7 bases short and J 0 bases short, with 10 bases between.

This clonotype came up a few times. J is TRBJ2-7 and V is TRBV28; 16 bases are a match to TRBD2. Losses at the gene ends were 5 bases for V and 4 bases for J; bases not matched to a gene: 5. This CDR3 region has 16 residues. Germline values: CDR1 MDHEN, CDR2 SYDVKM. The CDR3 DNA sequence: TGTGCCAGCAGTGCCCCGGGACTAGCGGGAGGGTACGAGCAGTACTTC. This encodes CASSAPGLAGGYEQYF.

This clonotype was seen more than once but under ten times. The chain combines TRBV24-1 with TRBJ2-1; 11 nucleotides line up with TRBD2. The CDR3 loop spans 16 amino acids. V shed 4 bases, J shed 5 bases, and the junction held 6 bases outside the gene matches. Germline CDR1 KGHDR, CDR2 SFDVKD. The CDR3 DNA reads TGTGCCACCAGTGACCGGACTAGCGGGTCAGACAATGAGCAGTTCTTC. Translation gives CATSDRTSGSDNEQFF.

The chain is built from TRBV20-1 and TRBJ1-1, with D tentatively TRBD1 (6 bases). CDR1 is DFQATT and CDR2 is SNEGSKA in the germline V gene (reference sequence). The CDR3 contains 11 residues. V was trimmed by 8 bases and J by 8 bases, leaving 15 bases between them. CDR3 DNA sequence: TGCAGTTTTAACAGGGATTTGGAAGCTTTCTTT. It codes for CSFNRDLEAFF.

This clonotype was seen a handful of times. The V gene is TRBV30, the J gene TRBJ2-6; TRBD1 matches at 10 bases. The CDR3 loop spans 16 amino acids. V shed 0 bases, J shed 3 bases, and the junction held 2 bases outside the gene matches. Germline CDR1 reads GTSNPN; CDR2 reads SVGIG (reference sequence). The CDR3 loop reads CAWSVTGGFGANVLTF. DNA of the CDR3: TGTGCCTGGAGTGTGACAGGGGGCTTTGGGGCCAACGTCCTGACTTTC.

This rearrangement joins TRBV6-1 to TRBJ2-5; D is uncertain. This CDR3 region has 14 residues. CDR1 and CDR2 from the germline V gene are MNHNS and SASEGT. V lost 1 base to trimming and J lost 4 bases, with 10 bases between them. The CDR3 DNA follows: TGTGCCAGCAGTGAAGTTGGGTATCGAGAGACCCAGTACTTC. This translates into CASSEVGYRETQYF.

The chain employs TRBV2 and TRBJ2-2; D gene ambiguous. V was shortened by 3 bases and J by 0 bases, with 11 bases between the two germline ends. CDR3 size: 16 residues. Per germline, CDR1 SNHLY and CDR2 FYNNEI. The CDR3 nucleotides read TGTGCCAGCAGTGATTTGACACCCGCGAACACCGGGGAGCTGTTTTTT. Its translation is CASSDLTPANTGELFF.

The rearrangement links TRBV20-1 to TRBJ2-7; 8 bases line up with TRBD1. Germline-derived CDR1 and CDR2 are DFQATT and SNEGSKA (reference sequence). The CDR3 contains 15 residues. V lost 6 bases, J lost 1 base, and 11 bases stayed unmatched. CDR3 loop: CSAHGQRTGSYEQYF. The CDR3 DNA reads TGCAGTGCCCACGGACAGCGGACAGGGTCCTACGAGCAGTACTTC.